This T cell receptor beta chain is from a study of OX40 agonist ivuxolimab in advanced cancers. CDR1 and CDR2 from the germline V gene are SGHKS and YYEKEE (reference sequence). The trim removed 4 bases at V and 2 bases at J, leaving 9 bases unmatched. This CDR3 spans 17 amino acids. Produced via immunoSEQ multiplex PCR; TCRdb's table is partial and in-frame only. The sample contains about 64,000 clones, around 80% of which appear only once. Of note for this clone: Its antigen remains unidentified.

General study results and limits: On average, CD8+ T cells had more expanded clones than CD4+.

Material: CD4+ or CD8+ T cells sorted from blood, obtained in a trial of the OX40 agonist ivuxolimab. The rearrangement joins TRBV5-5 to TRBJ2-5, with 12 nucleotides matching TRBD1. The TCR sequence derives from an adult with an advanced solid tumor such as melanoma, head and neck, liver or kidney cancer. Here the CDR3 reads CASSPGTGGGGQETQYF. CDR3 coding DNA: TGTGCCAGCAGCCCCGGGACAGGGGGCGGGGGTCAAGAGACCCAGTACTTC.